Presented here are 8 T cell receptor beta chains from one specimen sequenced in a study of spatial heterogeneity in lung cancer (dated by TCRdb to about 2019). In the paper's terms, the time point label means: sample taken at primary tumor resection. TCR sequencing used whole RNA extracted from tumor and nontumor lung tissue, or from cryopreserved PBMC samples, without cell sorting. Receptor amplification or capture employed 5' RACE. Sequencing was carried out with a NextSeq 500. Using fastp at Q25 and MiXCR, TCRdb reprocessed the public reads and kept productive beta chains. Rows with a matching CDR3 protein are joined into one entry that keeps the most common DNA and genes. The sample table contains tens of thousands of distinct CDR3 sequences; only one count was recorded for approximately 8.9% of them. The ten largest clones add up to 6.5% to 8.5% of the sample. The sequencing used PBMCs, collected at surgery. These receptors came from a male donor with early-stage non-small cell lung cancer.

In DNA, the CDR3 is TGCGCCAGCAGCCCTAGACAGGGATACAATGAGCAGTTCTTC. Protein product: CASSPRQGYNEQFF. The chain employs TRBV5-1 and TRBJ2-1; 7 bases fit TRBD1. The CDR3 has 14 residues. The J segment lost 4 bases and the V segment lost 4 bases, leaving 5 bases of the junction unmatched. Germline loops: CDR1 SGHRS, CDR2 YFSETQ.

This clonotype was seen only a few times. This chain joins TRBV18 and TRBJ1-3; D is uncertain. CDR3 length equals 12 residues. Germline V lookup: CDR1 KGHSH, CDR2 LQKENI. With 5 bases removed from V and 2 bases from J, the gap between germline ends came to 4 bases. The CDR3 loop is CASSKPGNTIYF. The CDR3 DNA reads as TGTGCCAGCTCAAAGCCTGGAAACACCATATATTTT.

This rearrangement joins TRBV6-2 or TRBV6-3 to TRBJ2-3; 7 bases fit TRBD1. Germline V gene sequence: CDR1 MNHEY, CDR2 SVGEGT. V lost 5 bases and J lost 2; bases outside the gene matches: 10. The CDR3 has 16 residues. DNA for the CDR3: TGTGCCAGCAGTCCTGGGACAGCCCGGATCACAGATACGCAGTATTTT. Translating it yields CASSPGTARITDTQYF.

This clonotype was recorded many times. This chain connects TRBV4-2 to TRBJ1-5; 7 nucleotides align to TRBD1. Germline CDR1 is LGHNA and CDR2 is YNFKEQ. J lost 7 bases, V lost 2 bases, and 8 bases had no gene match. This CDR3 spans 15 amino acids. The CDR3 nucleotides read TGTGCCAGCAGCCAACTACAAACAGGGGAGCAGCCCCAGCATTTT. The encoded protein is CASSQLQTGEQPQHF.

The chain links TRBV9 to TRBJ2-5, with D tentatively TRBD1 or TRBD2 (5 bases each). This CDR3 contains 16 residues. Trimming took 0 bases from V and 5 from J, leaving 17 bases between them. Per germline, CDR1 SGDLS and CDR2 YYNGEE. In nucleotides, the CDR3 is TGTGCCAGCAGCGTAGGGGACCCGACCTGGTCGGAGACCCAGTACTTC. It codes for CASSVGDPTWSETQYF.

Ten or more counts support this clonotype. The CDR3 nucleotides are TGCGCCAGCAGCTTTACTAGCGGGAGTTTGAACGAGCAGTACTTC. Amino acids: CASSFTSGSLNEQYF. The chain combines TRBV5-1 with TRBJ2-7; 11 nucleotides agree with TRBD2. The CDR3 runs 15 residues. Trimming at V came to 2 bases and at J to 5 bases, leaving 6 bases not matched to a gene. The V gene's germline CDR1 is SGHRS and CDR2 YFSETQ. The full variable domain, completed using reference TRBV5-1 and TRBJ2-7, is KAGVTQTPRYLIKTRGQQVTLSCSPISGHRSVSWYQQTPGQGLQFLFEYFSETQRNKGNFPGRFSGRQFSNSRSEMNVSTLELGDSALYLCASSFTSGSLNEQYFGPGTRLTVT.

This clonotype appeared a few times. The rearrangement joins TRBV9 to TRBJ2-7; 7 bases fit TRBD1. The V gene's germline CDR1 is SGDLS and CDR2 YYNGEE. V was clipped by 4 bases and J by 3 bases; unmatched bases: 4. The CDR3 sequence is 13 residues long. CDR3 nucleotides: TGTGCCAGCAGCCAGGGGGTAAACTACGAGCAGTACTTC. It codes for CASSQGVNYEQYF.

This clonotype has only a few counts. The rearrangement joins TRBV7-2 to TRBJ1-1; maybe TRBD1 (5 bases). V was shortened by 3 bases and J by 2 bases, with 19 bases between the two germline ends. Germline V gene lookup returns CDR1 SGHTA and CDR2 FQGNSA. This CDR3 has 17 residues. The chain's CDR3 is CASSLGWFGAGNTEAFF. In DNA, the CDR3 is TGTGCCAGCAGCTTGGGGTGGTTCGGGGCAGGAAACACTGAAGCTTTCTTT.